The source of this T cell receptor beta chain is a study of graft-versus-host responses after intestinal transplantation. Overall study findings and caveats: GvH clones were identified in recipient marrow, with some first appearing in ileum or blood.

Remarks on this clone: Its antigen remains unknown.

Germline lookup yields CDR1 SEHNR and CDR2 FQNEAQ (reference sequence). Trimming left V 3 bases short and J 2 bases short, with 14 bases between. This CDR3 has 15 amino acids. Method: immunoSEQ multiplex PCR; TCRdb's copy keeps in-frame clones and lacks some. The repertoire consists of about 98,000 clones, with around 86% occurring once and the leading ten covering about 1.5%. This TCR came from a human patient who received an intestinal transplant, so some T cells may come from the graft donor. This chain links TRBV7-9 with TRBJ2-7; possibly TRBD2 for D (5 bases). Material: PBMCs, obtained 255 days after intestinal transplant. The CDR3 protein is CASSFLSGRAYEQYF. The CDR3 DNA follows: TGTGCCAGCAGCTTTCTGAGCGGCCGAGCCTACGAGCAGTACTTC.